This TCR beta chain was captured by sequencing in a study of spatial heterogeneity in lung cancer. Study background: Raw sequencing reads included, on average, more than eight appearances of each unique TCR and UMI combination.

Stated time point: sample taken at primary tumor resection. The input material, whole RNA from tumor, nontumor lung or frozen PBMC, was sequenced unsorted. The cohort: some 70 early-stage, untreated non-small cell lung cancer patients. Every TCR cDNA molecule bore a unique molecular identifier. TCRdb called the 5' RACE reads again in MiXCR, with one record for every CDR3 protein. The repertoire includes 9,500 to 15,000 distinct CDR3 sequences, 13% to 15% of them detected once, and 2.4% sits in the top ten. This clonotype was counted at least ten times. No antigen is known for it. This CDR3 has 14 residues. Looked up from germline, CDR1 is SGHKS and CDR2 is YYEKEE (reference sequence). The V gene lost 6 bases and the J gene lost 6 bases, with 19 bases spanning the gap. Points from the study as a whole: At tumor resection, ubiquitous expanded TCRs were detected in blood more often than later.

Source: PBMCs, taken at surgery. The source is a female donor with early-stage non-small cell lung cancer. The chain uses TRBV5-5 and TRBJ2-7; the D is unclear. The DNA for the CDR3 is TGTGCCAGCACCTCAGCAGTAATAGCCCTCGAGCAGTACTTC. Its protein product is CASTSAVIALEQYF.